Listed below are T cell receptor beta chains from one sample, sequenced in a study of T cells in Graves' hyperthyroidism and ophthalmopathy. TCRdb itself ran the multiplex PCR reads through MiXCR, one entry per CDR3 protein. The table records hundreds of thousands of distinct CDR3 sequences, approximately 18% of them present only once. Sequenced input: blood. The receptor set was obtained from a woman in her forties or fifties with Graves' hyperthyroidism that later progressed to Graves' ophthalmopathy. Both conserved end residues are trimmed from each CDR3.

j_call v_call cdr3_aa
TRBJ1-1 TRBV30 AWYRTGPNTEAF
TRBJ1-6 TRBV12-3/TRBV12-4 ASSLEGTGAANSPLH
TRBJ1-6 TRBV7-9 ASSPAGRGDSYNSPLH
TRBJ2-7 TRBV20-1 SARKGLDSYEQY
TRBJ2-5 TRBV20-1 SATRGGNQETQY
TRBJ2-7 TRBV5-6 ASSPTDTHYYEQY
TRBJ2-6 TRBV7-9 AGGAFDSGANVLT
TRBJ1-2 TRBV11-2 ASSATGGISGYT
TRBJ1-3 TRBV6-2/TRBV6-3 ASSGDDRVSGNTIY
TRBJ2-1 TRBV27 ASSLGREGNNEQF
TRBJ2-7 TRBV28 ASSSPAYRAYEQY
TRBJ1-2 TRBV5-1 ASSLAASRDGYT
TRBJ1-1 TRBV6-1 ATDRQNTEAF
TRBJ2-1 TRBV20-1 SASGGSLNEQF
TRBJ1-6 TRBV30 AWSWTVVGSPLH
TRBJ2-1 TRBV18 ASSPTGGEVNEQF
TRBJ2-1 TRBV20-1 SASGSGMYNEQF
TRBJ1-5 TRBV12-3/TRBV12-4 ASSFGGNQPQH
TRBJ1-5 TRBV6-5 ASSYSRSYSNQPQH
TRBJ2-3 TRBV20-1 SALLESSTDTQY
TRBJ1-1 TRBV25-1 ASSALGRKNTEAF
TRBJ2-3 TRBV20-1 SATWRGITDTQY
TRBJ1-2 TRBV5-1 ASSLAGRGDGYT
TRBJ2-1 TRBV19 ASRLTSGGVNEQF
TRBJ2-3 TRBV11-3 ASSPRRGIADTQY
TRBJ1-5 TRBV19 ASGSFSNQPQH
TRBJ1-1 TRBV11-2 ASSLERYTEAF
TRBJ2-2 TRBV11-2 ASTPGRGPNTGELF
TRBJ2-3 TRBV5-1 ASSSTGGPGTDTQY
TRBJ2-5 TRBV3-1 ASSRTSQETQY
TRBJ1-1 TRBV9 ASSVAPEGSTEAF
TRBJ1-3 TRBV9 ASSAHWASGNTIY
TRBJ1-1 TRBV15 ASRQGVNTEAF
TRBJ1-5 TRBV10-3 AISWGGEQPQH
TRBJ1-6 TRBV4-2 ASSQDRTGDSYNSPLH
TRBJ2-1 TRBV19 ASSIDLMWRGAGEQF
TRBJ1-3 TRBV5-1 ASSLHGTDGNTIY
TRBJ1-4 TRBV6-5 ASSYSNGIEKLF
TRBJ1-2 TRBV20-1 SARTRLNLGTNYGYT
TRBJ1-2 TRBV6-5 ASSYRQESYGYT
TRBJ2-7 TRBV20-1 SAQRDRAHEQY
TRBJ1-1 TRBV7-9 ASSQQALPEAF
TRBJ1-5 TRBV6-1 ASTDGGNQPQH
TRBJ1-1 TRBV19 ASSSRQGRAF
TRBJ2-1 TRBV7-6 ASSLSLVDEQF
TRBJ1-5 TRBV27 ASSSGTGGGSNQPQH
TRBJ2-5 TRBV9 ASNSGLLTQETQY